One sample yielded the 11 T cell receptor beta chains listed below, sequenced in a study of molecular identifiers for immune sequencing clone quantification. TCRdb reprocessed the PCR reads with MiXCR, giving one entry per CDR3 protein. The profile shows some 320,000 distinct CDR3 sequences, over 20% of them singletons. The sample comprised naive CD8+ T cells from blood, with Jurkat cell RNA spiked in. As to subset: FACS-sorted CD8+CD4-CCR7+CD45RA+ naive T cells. The source is a human donor in good health. Some libraries in this study had Jurkat cell RNA spiked in.

Concerning this clonotype: Since a much larger clone is just one base distant, this may be a read error. The CDR3 sequence is CADRLAGQETQYF. CDR3 bases: TGTGCCGACAGGTTGGCGGGCCAAGAGACCCAGTACTTC. The chain couples TRBV28 to TRBJ2-5; D may be TRBD1 (6 bases). This CDR3 region has 13 residues. Per the germline V gene, CDR1 is MDHEN and CDR2 is SYDVKM. Trimming took 11 bases from V and 1 from J, leaving 14 bases between them.

For this clonotype: A much larger clone differs from this one at a single base, so this may be a read error. The chain couples TRBV3-1 to TRBJ1-1, with 10 bases identical to TRBD1. CDR1 is LGHDT, CDR2 YNNKEL, per germline (reference sequence). CDR3 length: 19 amino acids. CDR3 loop: CASCQALPGTGALNTEAFF. The CDR3 DNA reads TGTGCCAGCTGCCAAGCCTTGCCTGGGACAGGGGCACTGAACACTGAAGCTTTCTTT. Together with reference TRBV3-1 and TRBJ1-1, the CDR3 gives the full variable domain: DTAVSQTPKYLVTQMGNDKSIKCEQNLGHDTMYWYKQDSKKFLKIMFSYNNKELIINETVPNRFSPKSPDKAHLNLHINSLELGDSAVYFCASCQALPGTGALNTEAFFGQGTRLTVV.

In its sample, this clonotype was seen a few times. The J gene is TRBJ1-1, the V gene TRBV4-3; D perhaps matches TRBD1 (6 bases). V dropped 0 bases and J dropped 5 bases, with 16 bases sitting between them. CDR1 LGHNA and CDR2 YSLEER come from the germline V gene. This CDR3 region has 16 residues. The CDR3 DNA is TGCGCCAGCAGCCAAGATCTGAGAGGGGGAGTTACTGAAGCTTTCTTT. Its protein product is CASSQDLRGGVTEAFF.

This clonotype occurred many times. The rearrangement joins TRBV28 to TRBJ1-1, with D tentatively TRBD1 (5 bases). Deletions cut 3 bases from V and 5 bases from J, with 10 bases between. The CDR3 sequence is 13 residues long. Germline loops: CDR1 MDHEN, CDR2 SYDVKM. CDR3: CASSFAGRTEAFF. The CDR3 coding sequence is TGTGCCAGCAGTTTCGCAGGGAGGACTGAAGCTTTCTTT.

This rearrangement joins TRBV12-3 or TRBV12-4 to TRBJ1-6; the D is unclear. V lost 5 bases, J lost 7 bases, and 12 bases lay in between. CDR3 length equals 14 residues. In DNA, the CDR3 is TGTGCCAGCAGTGTACAGAGTTTGAATTCACCCCTCCACTTT. It specifies CASSVQSLNSPLHF.

This clonotype has at least ten counts. The chain joins TRBV5-1 to TRBJ2-3; 10 bases match TRBD2. Losses at the gene ends were 0 bases for V and 4 bases for J; bases not matched to a gene: 11. The CDR3 is 18 residues long. From germline, CDR1 is SGHRS and CDR2 YFSETQ. CDR3 sequence: CASSLGLAGDHGADTQYF. As DNA, the CDR3 is TGCGCCAGCAGCTTGGGCCTAGCGGGGGACCATGGCGCAGATACGCAGTATTTT.

This clonotype occurred many times. The chain employs TRBV29-1 and TRBJ2-3; D unclear. The ends were cut back, 5 bases at V and 4 bases at J, with 22 bases in the middle. The V gene's germline CDR1 is SQVTM and CDR2 ANQGSEA. CDR3 size: 16 residues. The CDR3 DNA sequence: TGCAGCGTTCAAACGTTCGGTCCAACGGACGCAGATACGCAGTATTTT. Translation: CSVQTFGPTDADTQYF.

The table lists this clonotype with many counts. The genes are TRBV13 and TRBJ2-7; D ambiguous. Per germline, CDR1 PRHDT and CDR2 FYEKMQ (reference sequence). The ends were cut back, 5 bases at V and 0 bases at J, with 8 bases in the middle. The CDR3 totals 13 residues. DNA of the CDR3: TGTGCCAGCAGCCCGAGCTACTCCTACGAGCAGTACTTC. Translating gives CASSPSYSYEQYF.

The chain is built from TRBV11-2 and TRBJ1-3; D may be TRBD1 (5 bases). Germline values: CDR1 SGHAT, CDR2 FQNNGV. V was cut by 2 bases and J by 2 bases, with 10 bases left in between. The CDR3 is 15 residues long. The CDR3 here is CASSLWAGPGNTIYF. CDR3 nucleotides: TGTGCCAGCAGCTTATGGGCAGGGCCTGGAAACACCATATATTTT. The variable domain in full, completed from reference TRBV11-2 and TRBJ1-3, reads EAGVAQSPRYKIIEKRQSVAFWCNPISGHATLYWYQQILGQGPKLLIQFQNNGVVDDSQLPKDRFSAERLKGVDSTLKIQPAKLEDSAVYLCASSLWAGPGNTIYFGEGSWLTVV.

Details on this clonotype: This may be a read error, as it is one base from a much larger clone. The chain uses TRBV5-1 and TRBJ1-1, with 9 nucleotides matching TRBD1. Germline CDR1 and CDR2: SGHRS and YFSETQ. The CDR3 sequence is 14 residues long. J was trimmed by 9 bases and V by 4 bases; bases with no gene match: 10. The CDR3 loop is CASSVGQGGTKAFF. CDR3 bases: TGCGCCAGCAGCGTGGGACAGGGTGGGACTAAAGCTTTCTTT.

This clonotype was observed many times. In nucleotides, the CDR3 is TGTGCCAGCAGTGGTTCGGGCGGCCCCTACGAGCAGTACTTC. Residues: CASSGSGGPYEQYF. The gene calls are TRBV25-1 and TRBJ2-7; D is undetermined. The CDR3 length is 14 residues. CDR1 is MGHDK, CDR2 SYGVNS, per germline. Deletions cut 4 bases from V and 2 bases from J, with 12 bases between.